This TCR beta chain was sequenced during a study of T-cell memory formation after mild COVID-19. Study-wide results and limits: Clones that contracted from day 15 to 85 had balanced CD4/CD8; later expanders were CD4+ biased.

TCRdb reprocessed the 5' RACE reads with MiXCR, giving one entry per CDR3 protein. This table holds around 310,000 distinct CDR3 sequences, around a fifth found once. The CDR3 spans 14 residues. Points on this clonotype: The antigen remains unidentified.

The sequence derives from a man between 18 and 29 years old who had mild COVID-19 (a few samples of this study predate the infection). Cell type and time point are not known. Input material: PBMCs or a T cell subset sorted from them (not recorded which). The rearrangement joins TRBV21-1 to TRBJ1-6; TRBD1 is the table's D call, not checked against the DNA. TRBV21-1 has pseudogene status. The CDR3 protein is CASSNHSRDSPLHF. In DNA form, the CDR3 reads TGTGCCAGCAGCAACCATTCCAGGGATTCACCCCTCCACTTT.